The entry below describes one T cell receptor (beta chain). What it binds is not known. The germline V gene has CDR1 SQVTM and CDR2 ANQGSEA. The CDR3 contains 13 residues. A modified ARM-PCR protocol with three rounds of nested PCR amplified TCRbeta. TCRdb re-called the multiplex PCR reads with MiXCR, one entry per CDR3 protein. The table has about 110,000 distinct CDR3 sequences, approximately 84% seen once. This record comes from a study of tumor and adjacent non-tumor tissue in lung cancer. Overall study context: Patients comprised about a dozen adenocarcinoma, a couple of squamous cell carcinoma and 1 small cell lung cancer. Samples averaged roughly 4.4 million productive TCRbeta reads each.

Study-level findings and limits: Patients with more diverse tumor TCRs had worse survival.

RNA was extracted from bulk tissue without any cell sorting. The sample comprised lung tumor tissue. The sequence came from a man aged 65-85 years with non-small cell lung cancer. The rearrangement links TRBV29-1 to TRBJ1-5; no firm D call. The CDR3 loop reads CRLLTYSSHPQHF. As DNA, the CDR3 is TGCAGACTTTTGACGTATAGCAGTCATCCACAGCATTTT.